This TCR beta chain was identified in a study of blood T cell repertoires in COVID-19. V shed 4 bases, J shed 0 bases, and the junction held 6 bases outside the gene matches. CDR3 length: 16 amino acids. From germline, CDR1 is SGHRS and CDR2 YFSETQ. Authors' processing steps: Estimation of nucleated cell counts relied on the amplification of reference gene primers. The data were produced by immunoSEQ multiplex PCR, yet TCRdb's version contains in-frame clones alone and is incomplete. V and J calls and clone size follow that table, whereas D and trimming were derived from the DNA. The sample yields roughly 120,000 clones, more than 70% seen once.

The rearrangement uses TRBV5-1 and TRBJ1-4, with 7 bases identical to TRBD1. Sequencing used peripheral blood. This TCR was sampled from a woman at least 80 years old with COVID-19, enrolled during active disease. CDR3 DNA: TGCGCCAGCAGCCCCGGGACAGTTGCAACTAATGAAAAACTGTTTTTT. Amino acid sequence: CASSPGTVATNEKLFF.